One TCR beta chain is described in this entry. The data originate from a study of control samples from healthy donors and cancer patients. Trimming pared 2 bases from V and 3 bases from J, leaving 13 bases between. The germline V gene encodes CDR1 LGHDT and CDR2 YNNKEL (reference sequence). This CDR3 spans 15 amino acids. Clones were sequenced by immunoSEQ multiplex PCR, and TCRdb holds only the in-frame ones, with some missing. The data show some 140,000 clones, with 88% seen just once and just over 8.5% held by the top ten. The chain carries TRBV3-1 (or the pseudogene TRBV3-2) and TRBJ1-1; a weak D match, TRBD1 (5 bases). The receptor's source is a woman aged 25-40 years in good health. The sequencing input was blood. Here the CDR3 reads CASSQPSAGDTEAFF. In nucleotides, the CDR3 is TGTGCCAGCAGCCAACCCTCGGCGGGGGACACTGAAGCTTTCTTT.